This record looks at one TCR beta chain sequence and its context. Per the study methods: By means of reference gene primer amplification, nucleated cell counts were estimated. The method was immunoSEQ multiplex PCR; TCRdb's version includes in-frame clones alone and lacks a portion of them. The DNA was the basis for D and trimming; V, J and clone size are from that table. Found here are just over 150,000 clones, 75% to 90% of them singletons; the top ten hold roughly 0.56%. The sample originates from a study of blood T cell repertoires in COVID-19. Overall study context: Whether acute or convalescent, the COVID-19 samples came from the United States, Italy and Spain. PBMCs, B-cell-depleted T cells, or T cells were the source of the cDNA or gDNA that made up the material.

The CDR3 is 20 amino acids. This TCR was sampled from a man between 60 and 75 years old with acute or convalescent COVID-19. The gene calls are TRBV12-2 and TRBJ2-1; the DNA was not used to check the table's D call, TRBD2. TRBV12-2 is classified as a pseudogene. The sequenced material came from peripheral blood. CDR3 protein: CASRLGTSVNQRGSYNEQFF. The CDR3 DNA is TGTGCAAGTCGCTTAGGGACTAGCGTCAACCAGAGGGGCTCCTACAATGAGCAGTTCTTC.